These 29 T cell receptor beta chains were all obtained from the same sample, sequenced in a study of T-cell reconstitution after alpha-beta-depleted transplantation in children. Unique molecular identifiers were used to barcode this TCRbeta library. TCRdb re-derived calls from the PCR reads in MiXCR, one entry per CDR3 protein. The sample shows about a million distinct CDR3 sequences, 25% to 30% of them seen only once. Sample: PBMCs, mostly from graft donor cells, taken 360 days after TCRalphabeta/CD19-depleted stem cell transplant. Source of these receptors: a boy younger than two who had a stem cell transplant for SCID, so the T cells may come from the graft donor.

J is TRBJ2-1 and V is TRBV27; 7 bases agree with TRBD1. This CDR3 spans 11 amino acids. V dropped 6 bases and J dropped 13; count of bases not matched to a gene: 6. Germline V lookup: CDR1 MNHEY, CDR2 SMNVEV (reference sequence). The DNA of the CDR3 is TGTGCCAGCAGAGTGACAGGGAGACAGTTCTTC. Translating gives CASRVTGRQFF.

The rearrangement uses TRBV12-3 or TRBV12-4 and TRBJ2-1, with unresolved D. Trimming cost V 0 bases and J 6 bases, with 12 bases left between them. This CDR3 contains 15 residues. The chain's CDR3 is CASSLALLVSNEQFF. Written as DNA, the CDR3 is TGTGCCAGCAGTTTAGCGCTCCTAGTGAGCAATGAGCAGTTCTTC.

The chain employs TRBV9 and TRBJ2-7, with D possibly matching TRBD2 (6 bases). The V gene's germline CDR1 is SGDLS and CDR2 YYNGEE. V was trimmed by 4 bases and J by 3 bases, leaving 23 bases between them. This CDR3 is built from 17 residues. CDR3 residues: CASSPRGKGAEDYEQYF. DNA of the CDR3: TGTGCCAGCAGCCCCCGGGGGAAAGGGGCGGAAGACTACGAGCAGTACTTC.

In DNA, the CDR3 is TGTGCCAGCACCACGGGACGGACTAACTATGGCTACACCTTC. Translating it yields CASTTGRTNYGYTF. J is TRBJ1-2 and V is TRBV7-9; D is possibly TRBD1 (5 bases). The germline V gene has CDR1 SEHNR and CDR2 FQNEAQ (reference sequence). V was trimmed by 7 bases and J by 0 bases, leaving 12 bases between them. This CDR3 is built from 14 residues.

The chain recombines TRBV6-1 with TRBJ2-2, with TRBD1 as a possible D gene (6 bases). V was pared by 6 bases and J by 2 bases, with 10 bases between. The CDR3 runs 14 residues. The germline gives CDR1 MNHNS, CDR2 SASEGT. For the CDR3, the DNA is TGTGCCAGCAGACTCAGGGGAAACACCGGGGAGCTGTTTTTT. It codes for CASRLRGNTGELFF.

This clonotype was counted ten times or more. The chain is built from TRBV5-5 and TRBJ1-5; tentative D call: TRBD1 (5 bases). The CDR3 runs 15 residues. The V end lost 4 bases, the J end lost 6 bases, and 17 bases lay between the germline ends. Germline CDR1 reads SGHKS; CDR2 reads YYEKEE (reference sequence). The CDR3 spells CASSRTVGTTQPQHF. As DNA, the CDR3 is TGTGCCAGCAGCCGTACAGTGGGGACCACTCAGCCCCAGCATTTT.

This sequence joins TRBV29-1 and TRBJ1-2; D is possibly TRBD1 (6 bases). The V gene lost 2 bases and the J gene lost 7 bases, with 17 bases spanning the gap. The CDR3 spans 14 residues. Germline CDR1 reads SQVTM; CDR2 reads ANQGSEA. CDR3 residues: CSVEWEQGFAGYTF. Here the CDR3 DNA reads TGCAGCGTTGAATGGGAACAGGGCTTTGCTGGCTACACCTTC.

The CDR3 loop reads CSATIDRLGQPQHF. CDR3 DNA: TGCAGTGCTACTATAGACAGGCTCGGTCAGCCCCAGCATTTT. This chain connects TRBV20-1 to TRBJ1-5; weak D call: TRBD1 (6 bases). Between the trimmed V and J ends, which lost 4 bases and 6 bases, there was a span of 16 bases. Germline lookup yields CDR1 DFQATT and CDR2 SNEGSKA (reference sequence). The CDR3 contains 14 residues.

V gene TRBV7-2 combines with J gene TRBJ2-7, with 12 bases that match TRBD2. V was pared by 7 bases and J by 6 bases, with 7 bases of the junction left unmatched. Germline lookup yields CDR1 SGHTA and CDR2 FQGNSA. The CDR3 consists of 14 residues. The CDR3 DNA reads TGTGCCAGCAACCCTAGCGGGGGGGCCGGCGAGCAGTACTTC. Translating gives CASNPSGGAGEQYF.

This rearrangement joins TRBV5-1 to TRBJ2-1, with 10 bases lining up with TRBD2. J was trimmed by 0 bases and V by 0 bases; bases with no gene match: 3. This CDR3 region has 17 residues. Germline loops: CDR1 SGHRS, CDR2 YFSETQ. The CDR3 here is CASSLASGGSSYNEQFF. The CDR3, as DNA: TGCGCCAGCAGCTTGGCTAGCGGGGGCAGCTCCTACAATGAGCAGTTCTTC.

J is TRBJ2-2 and V is TRBV4-2, with D tentatively TRBD1 (5 bases). The CDR3 extends over 14 amino acids. Germline V gives CDR1 LGHNA, CDR2 YNFKEQ. Trimming pared 1 base from V and 6 bases from J, leaving 9 bases between. The CDR3 region has the DNA TGTGCCAGCAGCCAAGCCCAGGGTGCCGGGGAGCTGTTTTTT. Translating gives CASSQAQGAGELFF.

This clonotype was detected a few times. The chain combines TRBV4-3 with TRBJ1-2; no clear D gene. CDR1 and CDR2 from the germline V gene are LGHNA and YSLEER. This CDR3 has 17 residues. The V end lost 0 bases, the J end lost 4 bases, and 18 bases lay between the germline ends. This CDR3 is CASSQEPFGSAGYGYTF. As DNA, the CDR3 is TGCGCCAGCAGCCAAGAGCCCTTCGGCAGCGCGGGCTATGGCTACACCTTC.

This clonotype was seen once. The chain combines TRBV4-1 with TRBJ2-2; tentatively, D is TRBD1 or TRBD2 (5 bases each). The germline V gene has CDR1 MGHRA and CDR2 YSYEKL. V was shortened by 3 bases and J by 3 bases, with 20 bases between the two germline ends. The CDR3 extends over 18 amino acids. This CDR3 is CASSHPGTAPRDTGELFF. The CDR3, as DNA: TGCGCCAGCAGCCATCCGGGGACGGCCCCACGGGACACCGGGGAGCTGTTTTTT.

The chain is built from TRBV27 and TRBJ2-4; 9 bases map to TRBD1. The CDR3 runs 16 residues. With V trimmed by 5 bases and J by 0 bases, 5 bases remained unmatched. Germline CDR1 MNHEY, CDR2 SMNVEV (reference sequence). Written as DNA, the CDR3 is TGTGCCAGCAGTCGCCAGGACAGGGGAGCCAAAAACATTCAGTACTTC. Translation: CASSRQDRGAKNIQYF.

The chain recombines TRBV6-5 with TRBJ2-1; D is unclear. The length of the CDR3 is 15 residues. Trimming removed 0 bases from V and 2 bases from J, with 8 bases in between. Germline CDR1 MNHEY, CDR2 SVGAGI. CDR3 residues: CASSYSNGPYNEQFF. In DNA form, the CDR3 reads TGTGCCAGCAGTTACTCGAATGGACCCTACAATGAGCAGTTCTTC.

The chain recombines TRBV10-3 with TRBJ2-2; the D call may be TRBD1 or TRBD2 (5 bases each). This CDR3 spans 15 amino acids. CDR1 is ENHRY, CDR2 SYGVKD, per germline. V lost 6 bases and J 2 bases, leaving 13 bases between the germline ends. CDR3 DNA: TGTGCCATCAGGGGGGAAACAGGAAACACCGGGGAGCTGTTTTTT. This codes for CAIRGETGNTGELFF.

This clonotype was counted a single time. The chain employs TRBV12-3 or TRBV12-4 and TRBJ1-1; 8 nucleotides align to TRBD1. The CDR3 is made up of 12 amino acids. The V gene end was trimmed by 6 bases and the J gene end by 11 bases; junction bases not matched to a gene: 8. Here the CDR3 reads CASSPQGARAFF. The CDR3 coding sequence is TGTGCCAGCAGCCCTCAGGGGGCAAGGGCTTTCTTT.

The chain links TRBV10-2 to TRBJ1-1, with D tentatively TRBD1 (6 bases). The CDR3 sequence is 15 residues long. Germline CDR1 reads WSHSY; CDR2 reads SAAADI. V lost 0 bases, J lost 1 base, and 9 bases lay in between. The CDR3, as DNA: TGCGCCAGCAGTGAGTCAAGACAGGCGAACACTGAAGCTTTCTTT. It translates to CASSESRQANTEAFF.

This sequence joins TRBV10-3 and TRBJ2-1; D remains ambiguous. Germline V gene lookup returns CDR1 ENHRY and CDR2 SYGVKD. V shed 4 bases and J shed 9 bases, with 10 bases lying between them. There are 12 residues in the CDR3. CDR3 loop: CAISVRDREQFF. The CDR3, as DNA: TGTGCCATCAGTGTCCGAGATCGTGAGCAGTTCTTC.

CDR3 sequence: CASSSTGTGRNEQFF. The DNA of the CDR3 is TGTGCCAGCAGTTCCACCGGGACAGGACGTAATGAGCAGTTCTTC. The chain carries TRBV6-5 and TRBJ2-1, with 8 nucleotides matching TRBD1. CDR1 MNHEY and CDR2 SVGAGI come from the germline V gene. The ends lost 4 bases at V and 7 bases at J; junction bases unmatched: 9. The CDR3 has 15 residues.

V usage is TRBV7-6 and J usage is TRBJ1-4; 7 positions agree with TRBD1. The junction had 10 bases not matched to a gene; V was cut back by 4 bases and J by 8 bases. CDR1 is SGHVS and CDR2 is FNYEAQ in the germline V gene. CDR3 length: 15 residues. The CDR3 reads CASSSEDRRGEKLFF. CDR3 sequence (DNA): TGTGCCAGCAGCTCGGAGGACAGGAGGGGAGAAAAACTGTTTTTT.

This clonotype showed up many times. The gene calls are TRBV28 and TRBJ2-7; D perhaps matches TRBD1 (6 bases). V was trimmed by 2 bases and J by 5 bases, leaving 10 bases between them. From germline, CDR1 is MDHEN and CDR2 SYDVKM. This CDR3 comprises 13 residues. CDR3 in DNA: TGTGCCAGCAGTTTACAGGGGACCCACGAGCAGTACTTC. Protein sequence: CASSLQGTHEQYF. Using reference TRBV28 and TRBJ2-7 for the parts outside the CDR3, the full variable domain is DVKVTQSSRYLVKRTGEKVFLECVQDMDHENMFWYRQDPGLGLRLIYFSYDVKMKEKGDIPEGYSVSREKKERFSLILESASTNQTSMYLCASSLQGTHEQYFGPGTRLTVT.

This clonotype was counted between two and nine times. J is TRBJ2-7 and V is TRBV29-1; D may be TRBD2 (6 bases). The CDR3 is made up of 11 amino acids. Per the germline V gene, CDR1 is SQVTM and CDR2 is ANQGSEA. The V end lost 7 bases, the J end lost 4 bases, and 11 bases lay between the germline ends. The CDR3 region is CSANGGYEQYF. CDR3 DNA: TGCAGCGCAAACGGGGGTTACGAGCAGTACTTC.

The V and J genes are TRBV7-2 and TRBJ2-1, with 10 bases that match TRBD2. V dropped 0 bases and J dropped 7; count of bases not matched to a gene: 9. Germline-derived CDR1 and CDR2 are SGHTA and FQGNSA. CDR3 length equals 17 residues. The CDR3 reads CASSLALVAGGGNEQFF. DNA for the CDR3: TGTGCCAGCAGCTTAGCGTTAGTAGCGGGGGGTGGGAATGAGCAGTTCTTC.

This chain joins TRBV2 and TRBJ1-1; possibly TRBD1 for D (6 bases). This CDR3 has 11 amino acids. Germline values: CDR1 SNHLY, CDR2 FYNNEI. The V end lost 8 bases, the J end lost 10 bases, and 14 bases lay between the germline ends. The DNA of the CDR3 is TGTGCCAGCGCGGACAGCAAAGCAGCTTTCTTT. It translates to CASADSKAAFF.

The chain uses TRBV20-1 and TRBJ1-1, with D possibly matching TRBD1 (5 bases). Per the germline V gene, CDR1 is DFQATT and CDR2 is SNEGSKA (reference sequence). The CDR3 has 15 residues. Trimming removed 2 bases at V and 0 bases at J, with 13 bases between. In nucleotides, the CDR3 is TGCAGTGCTAGACCCCTGACAGAAATGAACACTGAAGCTTTCTTT. It encodes CSARPLTEMNTEAFF.

This clonotype occurred a few times. V gene TRBV11-2 combines with J gene TRBJ1-1; D is possibly TRBD1 (5 bases). The V gene's germline CDR1 is SGHAT and CDR2 FQNNGV. V was trimmed by 5 bases and J by 4 bases, leaving 14 bases between them. This CDR3 spans 14 amino acids. CDR3 loop: CASSEVRDLTEAFF. DNA of the CDR3: TGTGCCAGCAGCGAGGTCCGGGACCTCACTGAAGCTTTCTTT.

J is TRBJ2-5 and V is TRBV6-5; 7 positions agree with TRBD2. Per germline, CDR1 MNHEY and CDR2 SVGAGI. Trimming took 2 bases from V and 3 from J; bases not matched to a gene: 9. CDR3 length: 16 amino acids. The CDR3 DNA follows: TGTGCCAGCAGTTACGTGACTAGCCCCTCTAAAGAGACCCAGTACTTC. Amino acids: CASSYVTSPSKETQYF.

V is TRBV20-1 and J is TRBJ1-2, with D perhaps TRBD1 (6 bases). The CDR3 spans 16 residues. V was clipped by 0 bases and J by 4 bases, with 18 bases between them. CDR1 is DFQATT and CDR2 is SNEGSKA in the germline V gene (reference sequence). CDR3 sequence (DNA): TGCAGTGCTAGAGATTCCGGGGGGCCAAAGCCCTATGGCTACACCTTC. Protein sequence: CSARDSGGPKPYGYTF.